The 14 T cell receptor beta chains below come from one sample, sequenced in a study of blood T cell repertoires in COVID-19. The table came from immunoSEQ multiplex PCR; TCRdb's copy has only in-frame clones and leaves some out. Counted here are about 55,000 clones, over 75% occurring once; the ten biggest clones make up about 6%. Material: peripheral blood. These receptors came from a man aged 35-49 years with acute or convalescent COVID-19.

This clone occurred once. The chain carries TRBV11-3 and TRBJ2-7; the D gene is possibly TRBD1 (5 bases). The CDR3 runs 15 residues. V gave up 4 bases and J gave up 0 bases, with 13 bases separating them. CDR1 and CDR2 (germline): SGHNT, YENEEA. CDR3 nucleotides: TGTGCCAGCAGCTCGACGCGACAGAGCTCCTACGAGCAGTACTTC. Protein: CASSSTRQSSYEQYF.

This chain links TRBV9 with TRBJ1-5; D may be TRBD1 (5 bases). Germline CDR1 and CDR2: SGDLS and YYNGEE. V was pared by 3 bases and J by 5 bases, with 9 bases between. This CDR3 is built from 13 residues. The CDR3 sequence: CASSEGPHQPQHF. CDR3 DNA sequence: TGTGCCAGCAGCGAGGGGCCGCATCAGCCCCAGCATTTT.

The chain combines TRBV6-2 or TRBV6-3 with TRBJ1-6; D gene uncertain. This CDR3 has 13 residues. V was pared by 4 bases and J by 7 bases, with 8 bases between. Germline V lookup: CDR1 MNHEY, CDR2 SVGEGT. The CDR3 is CASSSRLNSPLHF. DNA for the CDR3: TGTGCCAGCAGTTCTCGACTGAATTCACCCCTCCACTTT.

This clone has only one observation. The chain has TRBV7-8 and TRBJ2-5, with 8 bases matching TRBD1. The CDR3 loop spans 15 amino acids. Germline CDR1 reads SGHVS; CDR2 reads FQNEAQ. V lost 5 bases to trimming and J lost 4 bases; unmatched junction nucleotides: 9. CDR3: CASSTRPQGGETQYF. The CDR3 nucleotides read TGTGCCAGCAGCACTAGACCACAGGGGGGAGAGACCCAGTACTTC.

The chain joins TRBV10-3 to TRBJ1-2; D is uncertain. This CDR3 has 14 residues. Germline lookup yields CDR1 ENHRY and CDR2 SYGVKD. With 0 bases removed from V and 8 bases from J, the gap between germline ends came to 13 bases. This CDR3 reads CAISESTGSEGYTF. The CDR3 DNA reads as TGTGCCATCAGTGAGTCTACCGGGAGTGAAGGCTACACCTTC.

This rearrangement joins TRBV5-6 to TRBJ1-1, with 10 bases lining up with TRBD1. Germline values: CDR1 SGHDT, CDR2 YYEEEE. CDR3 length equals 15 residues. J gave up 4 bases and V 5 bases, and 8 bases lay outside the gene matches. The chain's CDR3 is CASSKPGQGSTEAFF. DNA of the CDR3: TGTGCCAGCAGTAAACCGGGACAGGGGAGCACTGAAGCTTTCTTT.

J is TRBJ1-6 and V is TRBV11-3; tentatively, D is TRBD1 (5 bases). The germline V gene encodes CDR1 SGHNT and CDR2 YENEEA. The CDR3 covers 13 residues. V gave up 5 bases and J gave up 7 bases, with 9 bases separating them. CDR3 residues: CASSQGQNSPLHF. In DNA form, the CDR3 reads TGTGCCAGCAGCCAGGGCCAGAATTCACCCCTCCACTTT. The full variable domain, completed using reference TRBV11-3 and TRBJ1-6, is EAGVVQSPRYKIIEKKQPVAFWCNPISGHNTLYWYLQNLGQGPELLIRYENEEAVDDSQLPKDRFSAERLKGVDSTLKIQPAELGDSAVYLCASSQGQNSPLHFGNGTRLTVT.

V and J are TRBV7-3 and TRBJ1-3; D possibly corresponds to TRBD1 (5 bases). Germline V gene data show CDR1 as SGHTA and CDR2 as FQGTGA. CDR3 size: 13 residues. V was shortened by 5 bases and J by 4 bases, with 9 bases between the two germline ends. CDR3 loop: CASSERQGNTIYF. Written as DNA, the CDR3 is TGTGCCAGCAGCGAGAGACAGGGAAACACCATATATTTT.

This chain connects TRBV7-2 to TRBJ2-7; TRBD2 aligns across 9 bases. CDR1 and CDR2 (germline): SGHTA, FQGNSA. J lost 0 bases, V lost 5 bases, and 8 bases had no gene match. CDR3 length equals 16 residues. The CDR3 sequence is CASSQGLAANSYEQYF. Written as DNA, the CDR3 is TGTGCCAGCAGCCAGGGACTAGCAGCGAACTCCTACGAGCAGTACTTC.

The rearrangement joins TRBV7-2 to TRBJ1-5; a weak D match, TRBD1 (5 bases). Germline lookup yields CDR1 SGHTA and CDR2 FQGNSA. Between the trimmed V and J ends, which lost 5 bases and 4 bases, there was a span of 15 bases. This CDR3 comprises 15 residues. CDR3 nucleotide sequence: TGTGCCAGCAGCCCATGGGGCCGAGGTAATCAGCCCCAGCATTTT. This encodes CASSPWGRGNQPQHF.

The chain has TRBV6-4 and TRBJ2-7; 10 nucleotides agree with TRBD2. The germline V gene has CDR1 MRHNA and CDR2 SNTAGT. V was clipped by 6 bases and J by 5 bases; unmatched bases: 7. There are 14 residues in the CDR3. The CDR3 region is CASSTLAGVDEQYF. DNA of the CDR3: TGTGCCAGCAGCACGCTAGCGGGAGTCGACGAGCAGTACTTC.

The CDR3 region is CASSLVVLAGGESAGQFF. Written as DNA, the CDR3 is TGTGCCAGCAGCTTAGTCGTCCTAGCGGGAGGGGAGTCCGCGGGGCAGTTCTTC. This chain connects TRBV11-2 to TRBJ2-1, with 12 bases identical to TRBD2. The CDR3 consists of 18 residues. Germline V gene sequence: CDR1 SGHAT, CDR2 FQNNGV. V shed 1 base and J 12 bases; nucleotides not matched to a gene: 16.

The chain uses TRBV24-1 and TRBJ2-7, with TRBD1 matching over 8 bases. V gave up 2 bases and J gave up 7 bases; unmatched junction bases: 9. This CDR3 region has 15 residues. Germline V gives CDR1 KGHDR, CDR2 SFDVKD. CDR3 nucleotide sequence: TGTGCCACCAGTGATTCAAGGACAGGGTCTATTGAGCAGTACTTC. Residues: CATSDSRTGSIEQYF.

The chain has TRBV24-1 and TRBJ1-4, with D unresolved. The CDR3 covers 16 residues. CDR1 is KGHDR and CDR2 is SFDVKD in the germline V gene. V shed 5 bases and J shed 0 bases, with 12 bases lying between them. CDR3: CATSAGESATNEKLFF. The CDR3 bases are TGTGCCACCAGTGCCGGGGAGAGTGCAACTAATGAAAAACTGTTTTTT.